This TCR beta chain was sequenced for a study of T-cell memory formation after mild COVID-19. TCRdb re-called the 5' RACE reads with MiXCR, one entry per CDR3 protein. The data contain over 70,000 distinct CDR3 sequences, roughly 16% of them seen just once; the ten biggest clones take up around two fifths. Notes on this clonotype: Its antigen is unidentified.

The ends were cut back, 4 bases at V and 3 bases at J, with 10 bases in the middle. The V gene's germline CDR1 is SGDLS and CDR2 YYNGEE. CDR3 length: 13 amino acids. General study points: From day 15 to 85, contracting clones were balanced between CD4 and CD8, whereas later expanders leaned toward CD4+.

The rearrangement joins TRBV9 to TRBJ1-2; D is unclear. The clonotype was recovered from a man aged 18-30 years who had mild COVID-19 (a few samples of this study predate the infection). Cell type and time point are not known. Sequenced input: PBMCs or a T cell subset sorted from them (not recorded which). CDR3 DNA sequence: TGTGCCAGCAGCTCACAGATAGACTATGGCTACACCTTC. Its translation is CASSSQIDYGYTF.